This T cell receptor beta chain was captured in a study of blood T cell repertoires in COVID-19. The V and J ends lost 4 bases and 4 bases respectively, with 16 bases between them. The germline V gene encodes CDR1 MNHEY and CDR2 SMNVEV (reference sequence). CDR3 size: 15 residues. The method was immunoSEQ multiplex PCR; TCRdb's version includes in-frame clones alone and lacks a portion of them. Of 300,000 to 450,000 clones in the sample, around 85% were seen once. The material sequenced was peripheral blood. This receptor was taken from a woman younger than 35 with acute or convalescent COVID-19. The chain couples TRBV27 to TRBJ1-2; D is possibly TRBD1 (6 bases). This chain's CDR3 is CASSSRNDRTYGYTF. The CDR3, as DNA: TGTGCCAGCAGTTCCCGAAATGACAGGACCTATGGCTACACCTTC.